A single sample is the source of the 24 T cell receptor beta chains below, sequenced in a study of Ad26.COV2.S vaccination and SARS-CoV-2 variants. Only in-frame clones appear in the TCRdb table, and some are missing; sequencing was by immunoSEQ multiplex PCR. The sample lists roughly 680,000 clones, approximately 88% seen once, with approximately 1.5% in the top ten. This sample's treatment: some 19 received Ad26.COV2.S at low or high dose, single or two shots; about 5 received placebo; per-sample allocation not given. Day 63 after the first vaccine or placebo injection was the time point for sampling. The sequencing here drew on peripheral blood, taken in a trial of Ad26.COV2.S vaccine versus placebo. These receptors were obtained from a person between 18 and 65 years old who received the Ad26.COV2.S COVID-19 vaccine or a placebo.

CDR3 coding DNA: TGTGCCAGCAGCTTAGTTATCGGGGACAGGTCCCTTAGTGTCATTCAGCCCCAGCATTTT. Its protein is CASSLVIGDRSLSVIQPQHF. The chain has TRBV13 and TRBJ1-5; TRBD1 matches 8 bases. V shed 1 base and J 6 bases; nucleotides not matched to a gene: 20. From germline, CDR1 is PRHDT and CDR2 FYEKMQ (reference sequence). The CDR3 is made up of 20 amino acids.

This chain links TRBV2 with TRBJ2-7, with a weak D call TRBD1 (6 bases). Trimming cost V 4 bases and J 3 bases, with 19 bases left between them. This CDR3 comprises 16 residues. The germline CDR1 and CDR2 sequences are SNHLY and FYNNEI. This chain's CDR3 is CASSGGQSIWYYEQYF. The CDR3 bases are TGTGCCAGCAGTGGTGGACAGTCTATTTGGTACTACGAGCAGTACTTC.

The gene calls are TRBV30 and TRBJ2-7; weak D call: TRBD1 (5 bases). Trimming took 2 bases from V and 3 from J, leaving 14 bases between them. Germline V gene data show CDR1 as GTSNPN and CDR2 as SVGIG (reference sequence). CDR3 length: 14 residues. The CDR3 DNA sequence: TGTGCCTGGAGTAGGGGCAGCCTTTACTACGAGCAGTACTTC. This sequence encodes CAWSRGSLYYEQYF.

V usage is TRBV4-2 and J usage is TRBJ2-2; D not resolved. The CDR3 covers 14 residues. Germline loops: CDR1 LGHNA, CDR2 YNFKEQ. V lost 1 base, J lost 4 bases, and 7 bases lay in between. This chain's CDR3 is CASSQGVGTGELFF. The CDR3, as DNA: TGTGCCAGCAGCCAAGGGGTAGGCACCGGGGAGCTGTTTTTT.

The chain employs TRBV7-9 and TRBJ1-4; 7 bases are a match to TRBD1. The germline V gene encodes CDR1 SEHNR and CDR2 FQNEAQ (reference sequence). Trimming removed 3 bases from V and 8 bases from J; junction bases left unmatched: 6. The CDR3 length is 14 residues. The CDR3 loop is CASSFRQGSEKLFF. CDR3 bases: TGTGCCAGCAGCTTTAGACAGGGTAGCGAAAAACTGTTTTTT.

The CDR3 spells CASRAGNTEAFF. The CDR3 DNA reads TGTGCCAGCCGCGCAGGGAACACTGAAGCTTTCTTT. The chain carries TRBV14 and TRBJ1-1; D gene uncertain. Germline V gene lookup returns CDR1 SGHDN and CDR2 FVKESK. V gave up 8 bases and J gave up 1 base, with 8 bases separating them. CDR3 length: 12 amino acids.

This clone was seen only a few times. V usage is TRBV19 and J usage is TRBJ2-1; TRBD1 matches 9 bases. Germline CDR1 and CDR2: LNHDA and SQIVND (reference sequence). J was trimmed by 7 bases and V by 5 bases; bases with no gene match: 6. This CDR3 has 14 residues. This chain's CDR3 is CASSSTGGTNEQFF. The CDR3 DNA reads as TGTGCCAGTAGTTCGACAGGGGGGACGAATGAGCAGTTCTTC.

The rearrangement links TRBV10-1 to TRBJ1-3; TRBD1 matches at 9 bases. Germline CDR1 reads WNHNN; CDR2 reads SYGVQD (reference sequence). V lost 4 bases and J lost 3; bases outside the gene matches: 4. This CDR3 comprises 15 residues. The CDR3 here is CASSAGTGSGNTIYF. CDR3 DNA sequence: TGCGCCAGCAGTGCCGGGACAGGGAGTGGAAACACCATATATTTT.

The genes are TRBV10-2 and TRBJ2-2, with D perhaps TRBD1 (5 bases). This CDR3 spans 15 amino acids. Germline V gene data show CDR1 as WSHSY and CDR2 as SAAADI. V was trimmed by 7 bases and J by 6 bases, leaving 18 bases between them. This CDR3 is CASNRQYQSAGELFF. CDR3 in DNA: TGCGCCAGCAACCGACAGTATCAATCCGCCGGGGAGCTGTTTTTT.

The rearrangement uses TRBV3-1 (or the pseudogene TRBV3-2) and TRBJ1-1; D call uncertain. The germline V and J ends were trimmed by 2 bases and 11 bases, with 12 bases remaining between them. The germline V gene encodes CDR1 LGHDT and CDR2 YNNKEL (reference sequence). The CDR3 length is 12 residues. CDR3 coding DNA: TGTGCCAGCAGCCAATACGGAAAATCGGCTTTCTTT. It specifies CASSQYGKSAFF.

The rearrangement uses TRBV6-6 and TRBJ2-7; D uncertain. Germline-derived CDR1 and CDR2 are MNHNY and SVGAGI (reference sequence). CDR3 length: 15 amino acids. V dropped 4 bases and J dropped 0 bases, with 13 bases sitting between them. CDR3 in DNA: TGTGCCAGCAGTTCCCCGACATTGAGCTCCTACGAGCAGTACTTC. Its translation: CASSSPTLSSYEQYF.

V usage is TRBV3-1 (or the pseudogene TRBV3-2) and J usage is TRBJ2-3, with D unclear. This CDR3 contains 15 residues. With 2 bases removed from V and 2 bases from J, the gap between germline ends came to 11 bases. Germline-derived CDR1 and CDR2 are LGHDT and YNNKEL (reference sequence). The CDR3 DNA reads as TGTGCCAGCAGCCAATTTAAGGCACTCACAGATACGCAGTATTTT. Its protein product is CASSQFKALTDTQYF.

The gene calls are TRBV5-4 and TRBJ1-2, with 8 bases lining up with TRBD1. Trimming removed 6 bases from V and 5 bases from J; junction bases left unmatched: 15. Germline CDR1 SGHNT, CDR2 YYREEE (reference sequence). This CDR3 has 16 residues. For the CDR3, the DNA is TGTGCCAGCAACCCAGGGGGCGTACTGGTCGAGTATGGCTACACCTTC. Translated: CASNPGGVLVEYGYTF. The full variable domain, in which reference TRBV5-4 and TRBJ1-2 provide the parts outside the CDR3, is ETGVTQSPTHLIKTRGQQVTLRCSSQSGHNTVSWYQQALGQGPQFIFQYYREEENGRGNFPPRFSGLQFPNYSSELNVNALELDDSALYLCASNPGGVLVEYGYTFGSGTRLTVV.

This sequence joins TRBV7-9 and TRBJ2-1; TRBD2 agrees at 8 bases. The CDR3 sequence is 16 residues long. Germline V CDR1 and CDR2: SEHNR, FQNEAQ (reference sequence). The J segment lost 6 bases and the V segment lost 6 bases, leaving 13 bases of the junction unmatched. The CDR3 coding sequence is TGTGCCAGCAGAGAGGGGGTGACTAGCGCTCCCAATGAGCAGTTCTTC. Translating gives CASREGVTSAPNEQFF.

V gene TRBV7-9 combines with J gene TRBJ2-2; a weak D match, TRBD2 (6 bases). The CDR3 sequence is 16 residues long. Germline V gives CDR1 SEHNR, CDR2 FQNEAQ (reference sequence). Trimming shortened V by 5 bases and J by 0 bases, and 13 bases separated the two germline ends. The CDR3 is CASSPRSGANTGELFF. The CDR3 coding sequence is TGTGCCAGCAGCCCAAGATCGGGGGCGAACACCGGGGAGCTGTTTTTT.

This sequence joins TRBV11-3 and TRBJ2-3; maybe TRBD1 (6 bases). V was clipped by 4 bases and J by 4 bases, with 18 bases between them. CDR1 and CDR2 from the germline V gene are SGHNT and YENEEA. The CDR3 totals 16 residues. CDR3 sequence reads: CASSWGRQGIADTQYF. In DNA form, the CDR3 reads TGTGCCAGCAGCTGGGGGCGGCAGGGTATCGCAGATACGCAGTATTTT. The whole variable domain, remainder taken from reference TRBV11-3 and TRBJ2-3, is EAGVVQSPRYKIIEKKQPVAFWCNPISGHNTLYWYLQNLGQGPELLIRYENEEAVDDSQLPKDRFSAERLKGVDSTLKIQPAELGDSAVYLCASSWGRQGIADTQYFGPGTRLTVL.

The chain carries TRBV19 and TRBJ2-5, with 11 positions matching TRBD2. There are 15 residues in the CDR3. V lost 4 bases to trimming and J lost 5 bases; unmatched junction nucleotides: 6. Per germline, CDR1 LNHDA and CDR2 SQIVND (reference sequence). CDR3 residues: CASSTSSGGKETQYF. Here the CDR3 DNA reads TGTGCCAGTAGTACCTCTAGCGGGGGGAAGGAGACCCAGTACTTC.

Remarks on this clone: Other DNA sequences within the sample encode an identical CDR3. This chain connects TRBV4-1 to TRBJ1-1, with a possible D match to TRBD1 (6 bases). Trimming shortened V by 0 bases and J by 5 bases, and 7 bases separated the two germline ends. The CDR3 consists of 13 residues. Germline V gene sequence: CDR1 MGHRA, CDR2 YSYEKL. The CDR3 loop is CASSQDRGTEAFF. CDR3 coding DNA: TGCGCCAGCAGCCAAGACAGGGGAACTGAAGCTTTCTTT.

This clone has a single count. The chain uses TRBV19 and TRBJ2-1, with TRBD2 matching 10 bases. V shed 6 bases and J 13 bases; nucleotides not matched to a gene: 6. This CDR3 is built from 12 residues. Germline V lookup: CDR1 LNHDA, CDR2 SQIVND (reference sequence). The CDR3 DNA is TGTGCCAGTAGCCTCGGGACTAGCGTTCAGTTCTTC. Translating gives CASSLGTSVQFF.

This chain connects TRBV5-1 to TRBJ2-2, with D possibly TRBD1 on 6 matching bases. V lost 2 bases and J lost 4, with 12 bases in between. Germline assignment: CDR1 SGHRS and CDR2 YFSETQ. This CDR3 comprises 15 residues. Written as DNA, the CDR3 is TGCGCCAGCAGCTTCCAGGGGAAGGGCACCGGGGAGCTGTTTTTT. It codes for CASSFQGKGTGELFF.

This clone was counted a single time. J is TRBJ2-7 and V is TRBV7-2, with a weak D call TRBD1 (6 bases). The germline V gene encodes CDR1 SGHTA and CDR2 FQGNSA. The CDR3 is 15 residues long. Trimming left V 0 bases short and J 1 base short, with 10 bases between. This CDR3 is CASSLAAQGSYEQYF. CDR3 nucleotides: TGTGCCAGCAGCTTAGCGGCCCAGGGGTCCTACGAGCAGTACTTC.

This chain uses TRBV11-1 with TRBJ1-6; tentatively, D is TRBD1 (5 bases). This CDR3 region has 15 residues. Germline V gives CDR1 SGHAT, CDR2 FQDESV (reference sequence). Trimming shortened V by 5 bases and J by 7 bases, and 15 bases separated the two germline ends. The CDR3 DNA reads as TGTGCCAGCAGCCTAACGGGACTGATAAATTCACCCCTCCACTTT. This codes for CASSLTGLINSPLHF.

V is TRBV6-5 and J is TRBJ2-7; D possibly corresponds to TRBD1 (5 bases). Germline CDR1 and CDR2: MNHEY and SVGAGI. This CDR3 has 15 residues. Trimming pared 5 bases from V and 7 bases from J, leaving 21 bases between. The CDR3 is CASSRDSGALEEQYF. CDR3 in DNA: TGTGCCAGCAGTCGCGACAGTGGAGCCCTAGAGGAGCAGTACTTC.

This chain joins TRBV12-5 and TRBJ1-3, with D perhaps matching TRBD1 (5 bases). Germline assignment: CDR1 LGHNT and CDR2 FRNRAP. The V and J ends lost 3 bases and 0 bases respectively, with 9 bases between them. The CDR3 loop spans 15 amino acids. CDR3 sequence: CASGFRASSGNTIYF. Written as DNA, the CDR3 is TGTGCTAGTGGTTTCAGGGCATCCTCTGGAAACACCATATATTTT.